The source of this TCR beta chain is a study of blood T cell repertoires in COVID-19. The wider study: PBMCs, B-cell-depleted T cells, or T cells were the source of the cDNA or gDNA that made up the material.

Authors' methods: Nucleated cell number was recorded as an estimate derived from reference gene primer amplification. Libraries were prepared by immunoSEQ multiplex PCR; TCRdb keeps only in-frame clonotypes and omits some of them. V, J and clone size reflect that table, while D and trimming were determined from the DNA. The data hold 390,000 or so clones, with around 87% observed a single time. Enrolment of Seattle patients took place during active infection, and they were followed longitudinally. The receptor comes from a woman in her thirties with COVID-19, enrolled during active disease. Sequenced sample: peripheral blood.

The CDR3 DNA follows: TGTGCCAGCAGCCCAGGGGGAGGAGGCACCGGGGAGCTGTTTTTT. This sequence encodes CASSPGGGGTGELFF. The V and J genes are TRBV7-3 and TRBJ2-2, with D perhaps TRBD1 (7 bases). Trimming left V 5 bases short and J 4 bases short, with 14 bases between. From germline, CDR1 is SGHTA and CDR2 FQGTGA. The CDR3 is made up of 15 amino acids. The full variable domain, rest sourced from reference TRBV7-3 and TRBJ2-2, is GAGVSQTPSNKVTEKGKYVELRCDPISGHTALYWYRQSLGQGPEFLIYFQGTGAADDSGLPNDRFFAVRPEGSVSTLKIQRTERGDSAVYLCASSPGGGGTGELFFGEGSRLTVL.